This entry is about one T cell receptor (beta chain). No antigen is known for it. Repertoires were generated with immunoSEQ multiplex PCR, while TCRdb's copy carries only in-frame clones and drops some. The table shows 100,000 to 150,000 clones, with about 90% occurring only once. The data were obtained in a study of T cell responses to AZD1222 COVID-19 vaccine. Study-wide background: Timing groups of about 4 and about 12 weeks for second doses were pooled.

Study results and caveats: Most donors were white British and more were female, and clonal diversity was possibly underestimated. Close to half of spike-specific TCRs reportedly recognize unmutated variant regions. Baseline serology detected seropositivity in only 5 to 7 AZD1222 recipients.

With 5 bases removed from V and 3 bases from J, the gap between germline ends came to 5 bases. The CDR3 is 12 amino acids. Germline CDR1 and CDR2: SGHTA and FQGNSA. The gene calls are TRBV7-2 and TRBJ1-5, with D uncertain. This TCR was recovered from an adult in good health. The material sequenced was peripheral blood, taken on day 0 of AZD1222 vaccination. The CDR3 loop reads CASSPYNQPQHF. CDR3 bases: TGTGCCAGCAGCCCCTACAATCAGCCCCAGCATTTT. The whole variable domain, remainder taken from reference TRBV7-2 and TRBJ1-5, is GAGVSQSPSNKVTEKGKDVELRCDPISGHTALYWYRQSLGQGLEFLIYFQGNSAPDKSGLPSDRFSAERTGGSVSTLTIQRTQQEDSAVYLCASSPYNQPQHFGDGTRLSIL.